This T cell receptor beta chain was obtained from a study of shared clonotypes between healthy human individuals. General study findings and limits: Estimated clonotype richness was generally higher in naive than memory subsets. Represented genetic and exposure-history diversity was restricted by having few donors. Even with large depth, rarefaction showed that sorted-subset sequencing was incomplete.

Germline V CDR1 and CDR2: LNHDA, SQIVND (reference sequence). CDR3 length: 16 residues. Trimming cost V 3 bases and J 1 base, with 10 bases left between them. Of note for this clone: The target antigen is unknown.

Profiling relied on immunoSEQ multiplex PCR, and the TCRdb table lists in-frame clones only, not all of them. The sample carries 980,000 or so clones, 60% to 85% recorded once. The sequencing sample was made of memory CD4+ T cells sorted from blood. Subset meaning: CD45RA-negative fraction. The chain uses TRBV19 and TRBJ1-6; a possible D gene is TRBD1 (5 bases). The sequence was obtained from a man aged 18 to 30 in good health. DNA of the CDR3: TGTGCCAGTAGTATCCACGGGGCGTCCTATAATTCACCCCTCCACTTT. Amino acids: CASSIHGASYNSPLHF.